These T cell receptor beta chains were read from a single sample in a study of T cell repertoires in cytomegalovirus infection. Their antigens remain unidentified. TCRdb passed the reads through MiXCR, listing each CDR3 protein once. The top ten clones hold about a sixth of a sample with 450,000 to 600,000 distinct CDR3 sequences, around 35% of them seen once. Sequences were derived from cultured PBMCs, sampled from culture after CMV antigen stimulation. The origin of the receptors is a human donor in good health (CMV status not recorded). Some clones in this sample may be carry-over from other donors' samples. Each CDR3 is given with its conserved first and last residue. Fields, in order: J gene, V gene, clone size, D gene, CDR3 protein, CDR3 DNA. D genes are given only for firm matches. Size tells how often a clone was seen (once, few, many) or the class of an expanded clone, and some rows leave it out.

TRBJ2-3 TRBV9 - TRBD2 CASSPLRDRAGGSDTQYF TGTGCCAGCAGCCCCCTCCGTGATCGAGCGGGAGGATCAGATACGCAGTATTTT
TRBJ1-1 TRBV6-6 - - CASRGAAEAFF TGTGCCAGCAGGGGGGCGGCCGAAGCTTTCTTT
TRBJ1-5 TRBV18 - - CASSPRVQQPQHF TGTGCCAGCTCACCTAGGGTTCAACAGCCCCAGCATTTT
TRBJ2-1 TRBV27 - TRBD1 CASKGHRGLGYNEQFF TGTGCCAGCAAGGGCCACAGGGGCTTAGGCTACAATGAGCAGTTCTTC
TRBJ1-5 TRBV19 - TRBD1 CASRTAIRAGGQNQPQHF TGTGCCAGTAGGACCGCCATTCGGGCAGGGGGGCAAAATCAGCCCCAGCATTTT
TRBJ2-1 TRBV11-2 - - CASSFEEQGLQFF TGTGCCAGCAGCTTCGAGGAACAGGGATTGCAGTTCTTC
TRBJ2-1 TRBV7-2 many - CASSGATTYNEQFF TGTGCCAGCAGCGGGGCGACTACGTACAATGAGCAGTTCTTC
TRBJ1-2 TRBV4-3 few TRBD1 CASSQSFRTGRGYTF TGCGCCAGCAGCCAAAGCTTTCGGACAGGGCGTGGCTACACCTTC
TRBJ2-5 TRBV15 - - CATSRDQGEPLQETQYF TGTGCCACCAGCAGAGATCAAGGCGAGCCGCTCCAAGAGACCCAGTACTTC
TRBJ1-1 TRBV15 - - CATSRVVTGTMNTEAFF TGTGCCACCAGCAGAGTTGTAACAGGTACTATGAACACTGAAGCTTTCTTT
TRBJ2-5 TRBV7-2 many - CASSLDRSIRETQYF TGTGCCAGCAGCTTAGACAGGAGTATTAGGGAGACCCAGTACTTC
TRBJ2-3 TRBV5-1 - - CASSLEVGAAQYF TGCGCCAGCAGCTTAGAGGTTGGGGCGGCGCAGTATTTT
TRBJ1-2 TRBV4-1 few - CASSPPDGTQNEF TGCGCCAGCAGCCCCCCTGACGGGACGCAAAACGAGTTC
TRBJ1-5 TRBV2 - - CASSDGGSNQPQHF TGTGCCAGCAGTGATGGGGGTAGCAATCAGCCCCAGCATTTT
TRBJ1-5 TRBV19 few - CASSRGHRAYQPQHF TGTGCCAGTAGTAGGGGTCACAGGGCTTATCAGCCCCAGCATTTT
TRBJ2-5 TRBV7-8 - - CASSLGAASQETQYF TGTGCCAGCAGCTTGGGAGCGGCGAGCCAAGAGACCCAGTACTTC
TRBJ2-2 TRBV25-1 - - CASSESIGELFF TGTGCCAGCAGTGAATCGATCGGGGAGCTGTTTTTT
TRBJ2-1 TRBV7-2 many TRBD2 CASSSTGTTYNEQFF TGTGCCAGCAGCTCGACCGGGACTACTTACAATGAGCAGTTCTTC
TRBJ2-3 TRBV4-2 - TRBD2 CASSQIAGAWDTDTQYF TGTGCCAGCAGCCAGATAGCGGGAGCGTGGGACACAGATACGCAGTATTTT
TRBJ1-1 TRBV6-1 - - CANGPIGGTEAFF TGTGCCAACGGGCCCATTGGAGGCACTGAAGCTTTCTTT
TRBJ2-7 TRBV4-3 once - CASSQGYGSYEQYF TGCGCCAGCAGCCAAGGATACGGCTCCTACGAGCAGTACTTC
TRBJ1-2 TRBV20-1 - - CSARDPVRNYGYTF TGCAGTGCTAGAGATCCAGTCCGGAACTATGGCTACACCTTC
TRBJ2-5 TRBV14 - - CASSQVRTDYKKETQYF TGTGCCAGCAGCCAAGTACGGACAGATTACAAGAAAGAGACCCAGTACTTC
TRBJ2-4 TRBV27 - TRBD1 CASRWTGGNKNIQYF TGTGCCAGCAGGTGGACAGGGGGGAACAAAAACATTCAGTACTTC
TRBJ1-5 TRBV28 - - CASSSSAPGDGNQPQHF TGTGCCAGCAGTTCCTCGGCCCCGGGGGACGGCAATCAGCCCCAGCATTTT
TRBJ2-3 TRBV9 - - CASSVAPSSGPDTQYF TGTGCCAGCAGCGTAGCTCCCAGCTCGGGACCAGATACGCAGTATTTT
TRBJ2-6 TRBV5-1 many - CASSLDRSGANVLTF TGCGCCAGCAGCTTGGACAGGTCTGGGGCCAACGTCCTGACTTTC
TRBJ2-1 TRBV26 - - CASSSFETAYNEQFF TGTGCCAGCAGCTCATTCGAGACAGCTTACAATGAGCAGTTCTTC
TRBJ2-1 TRBV12-3/TRBV12-4 few TRBD2 CASSLLLAGRPNEQFF TGTGCCAGCAGTCTCCTACTAGCGGGCAGACCCAATGAGCAGTTCTTC
TRBJ2-1 TRBV24-1 - - CATSDLRPGIFLEGNNEQFF TGTGCCACCAGTGATTTGCGCCCCGGGATTTTCCTGGAGGGGAACAATGAGCAGTTCTTC
TRBJ2-4 TRBV6-2/TRBV6-3 few - CASSYDRVGKAKNIQYF TGTGCCAGCAGTTACGATCGAGTGGGGAAAGCCAAAAACATTCAGTACTTC